The sequence of this T cell receptor (beta chain) was determined in a study of neoadjuvant anti-PD-1 for oral cavity cancer. Across the study: Before surgery, most patients got three to four biweekly 3 mg/kg nivolumab doses. Patients without progression received a fourth nivolumab dose around day 43, then surgical resection on days 50-56. General observations from the study: Each response group had just a few patients in TCR analyses.

Details on this clone: Antigen unknown.

The CDR3 spans 11 residues. V lost 8 bases and J 1 base, leaving 6 bases between the germline ends. CDR1 is MDHEN, CDR2 SYDVKM, per germline. Time point given: after neoadjuvant nivolumab, at surgical resection. Stage II-IVA oral cavity squamous cell carcinoma was new and untreated by systemic or radiation therapy. Repertoires were generated with immunoSEQ multiplex PCR, while TCRdb's copy carries only in-frame clones and drops some. The repertoire includes over 65,000 clones, less than 90% of them detected once, and around 3% sits in the top ten. The source is a person aged 40 to 85 with oral cavity squamous cell carcinoma. The sequences come from PBMCs, collected after nivolumab (anti-PD-1) treatment. The V and J genes are TRBV28 and TRBJ2-7; no definite D call. Written as DNA, the CDR3 is TGTGCCAGCTCGGCTTCCTACGAGCAGTACTTC. Translation gives CASSASYEQYF.